Listed below are T cell receptor beta chains from one sample, sequenced in a study of blood T cell repertoires in COVID-19. Sequencing used immunoSEQ multiplex PCR; TCRdb keeps in-frame clones, though not all of them. The sample shows about 130,000 clones, 75% to 90% of them seen only once. The sequenced sample was peripheral blood. The receptors stem from a woman between 45 and 60 years old who had recovered from COVID-19. Both conserved end residues are part of each CDR3. The D gene is left open where the match is weak. The size of a clone is reported for some rows only, either as once, few or many, or as a class for expanded clones.

J: TRBJ2-2; D: -; size: -; V: TRBV19; CDR3: CASSILRQVITGELFF; DNA: TGTGCCAGTAGTATCTTAAGACAGGTTATAACCGGGGAGCTGTTTTTT
J: TRBJ1-3; D: -; size: -; V: TRBV29-1; CDR3: CSVGALSGNTIYF; DNA: TGCAGCGTTGGGGCCCTCTCTGGAAACACCATATATTTT
J: TRBJ2-5; D: -; size: -; V: TRBV7-3; CDR3: CASSATGPRETQYF; DNA: TGTGCCAGCAGCGCGACAGGACCTCGGGAGACCCAGTACTTC
J: TRBJ1-5; D: TRBD1; size: -; V: TRBV6-5; CDR3: CASTAGGYQPQHF; DNA: TGTGCCAGCACGGCAGGGGGCTATCAGCCCCAGCATTTT
J: TRBJ1-2; D: TRBD1; size: -; V: TRBV4-3; CDR3: CASSQGQGRPYGYTF; DNA: TGCGCCAGCAGCCAAGGACAGGGACGGCCCTATGGCTACACCTTC
J: TRBJ2-1; D: TRBD2; size: -; V: TRBV3-1/TRBV3-2; CDR3: CASSQDTSGSRKFF; DNA: TGTGCCAGCAGCCAGGATACTAGCGGGAGTAGGAAGTTCTTC
J: TRBJ1-1; D: -; size: -; V: TRBV7-6; CDR3: CASSLMQGGMNTEAFF; DNA: TGTGCCAGCAGCTTAATGCAGGGAGGGATGAACACTGAAGCTTTCTTT
J: TRBJ2-1; D: -; size: -; V: TRBV7-2; CDR3: CASSLDGSSYNEQFF; DNA: TGTGCCAGCAGCTTAGACGGGAGCTCCTACAATGAGCAGTTCTTC
J: TRBJ1-1; D: -; size: -; V: TRBV9; CDR3: CASSPSGGNTEAFF; DNA: TGTGCCAGCAGTCCCTCGGGAGGGAACACTGAAGCTTTCTTT
J: TRBJ1-3; D: -; size: -; V: TRBV9; CDR3: CASSLIPTEGNTIYF; DNA: TGTGCCAGCAGCCTAATCCCGACGGAGGGAAACACCATATATTTT
J: TRBJ2-1; D: -; size: -; V: TRBV2; CDR3: CASSERTVEQFF; DNA: TGTGCCAGCAGTGAACGTACGGTTGAGCAGTTCTTC
J: TRBJ1-5; D: -; size: -; V: TRBV25-1; CDR3: CASSAPLGGHNQPQHF; DNA: TGTGCCAGCAGTGCCCCCCTGGGAGGTCATAATCAGCCCCAGCATTTT
J: TRBJ2-5; D: TRBD2; size: -; V: TRBV4-2; CDR3: CASSHGGEGLETQYF; DNA: TGTGCCAGCAGCCATGGAGGGGAGGGGTTGGAGACCCAGTACTTC
J: TRBJ2-6; D: TRBD1; size: -; V: TRBV9; CDR3: CASSGDRAANVLTF; DNA: TGTGCCAGCAGCGGCGACAGGGCGGCCAACGTCCTGACTTTC
J: TRBJ2-1; D: -; size: once; V: TRBV12-3/TRBV12-4; CDR3: CASSFRYNEQFF; DNA: TGTGCCAGCAGTTTTCGGTACAATGAGCAGTTCTTC
J: TRBJ1-1; D: -; size: -; V: TRBV6-5; CDR3: CASKESHTEAFF; DNA: TGTGCCAGCAAGGAGTCTCACACTGAAGCTTTCTTT
J: TRBJ2-5; D: TRBD2; size: once; V: TRBV5-4; CDR3: CASSLVVAGGLGTQYF; DNA: TGTGCCAGCAGCTTGGTGGTAGCGGGGGGTTTGGGGACCCAGTACTTC
J: TRBJ2-4; D: TRBD2; size: -; V: TRBV4-3; CDR3: CASSQGGGVNIQYF; DNA: TGCGCCAGCAGCCAAGGGGGAGGGGTTAACATTCAGTACTTC
J: TRBJ1-3; D: -; size: -; V: TRBV7-2; CDR3: CASSPHREMTIYF; DNA: TGTGCCAGCAGCCCGCACAGGGAAATGACCATATATTTT
J: TRBJ2-4; D: -; size: once; V: TRBV10-2; CDR3: CASSVSGRTLAKNIQYF; DNA: TGCGCCAGCAGTGTCTCAGGTAGAACTCTAGCCAAAAACATTCAGTACTTC
J: TRBJ2-7; D: -; size: -; V: TRBV12-5; CDR3: CASGLVPLGRTYEQYF; DNA: TGTGCTAGTGGTTTGGTCCCCCTGGGGCGAACCTACGAGCAGTACTTC
J: TRBJ2-3; D: -; size: -; V: TRBV6-5; CDR3: CASRETNTDTQYF; DNA: TGTGCCAGCAGAGAGACTAATACAGATACGCAGTATTTT
J: TRBJ1-1; D: TRBD1; size: -; V: TRBV19; CDR3: CASSPDRGWRLNTEAFF; DNA: TGTGCCAGTAGTCCGGACAGGGGGTGGAGGTTGAACACTGAAGCTTTCTTT
J: TRBJ2-7; D: TRBD1; size: few; V: TRBV6-1; CDR3: CASSEYRGGTYEQYF; DNA: TGTGCCAGCAGTGAGTACAGAGGGGGCACCTACGAGCAGTACTTC
J: TRBJ2-1; D: -; size: -; V: TRBV6-2/TRBV6-3; CDR3: CASSQTREQFF; DNA: TGTGCCAGCAGTCAAACGAGGGAGCAGTTCTTC
J: TRBJ1-1; D: -; size: once; V: TRBV5-1; CDR3: CASSLTGLTEAFF; DNA: TGCGCCAGCAGCTTGACAGGGTTGACTGAAGCTTTCTTT
J: TRBJ1-6; D: -; size: -; V: TRBV5-6; CDR3: CASTIRGGLVSSYNSPLHF; DNA: TGTGCCAGCACCATCCGGGGGGGCCTCGTGAGCTCCTATAATTCACCCCTCCACTTT
J: TRBJ2-5; D: -; size: -; V: TRBV6-5; CDR3: CASRMEGLQQETQYF; DNA: TGTGCCAGCAGGATGGAGGGACTCCAGCAAGAGACCCAGTACTTC
J: TRBJ1-1; D: -; size: -; V: TRBV5-1; CDR3: CASSLRRPGPNTEAFF; DNA: TGCGCCAGCAGCTTGCGGAGGCCGGGCCCGAACACTGAAGCTTTCTTT
J: TRBJ1-3; D: -; size: -; V: TRBV6-6; CDR3: CASSYSRTQMGNTIYF; DNA: TGTGCCAGCAGTTACTCGCGGACTCAAATGGGAAACACCATATATTTT
J: TRBJ1-2; D: -; size: -; V: TRBV4-2; CDR3: CASSQDGAGGYTF; DNA: TGTGCCAGCAGCCAAGATGGAGCGGGTGGCTACACCTTC
J: TRBJ2-2; D: TRBD2; size: once; V: TRBV5-6; CDR3: CASSQFGLAGTGELFF; DNA: TGTGCCAGCAGCCAGTTCGGGCTAGCGGGGACCGGGGAGCTGTTTTTT
J: TRBJ1-2; D: TRBD1; size: -; V: TRBV29-1; CDR3: CSGQGARGYTF; DNA: TGCAGCGGTCAGGGGGCCCGAGGCTACACCTTC
J: TRBJ2-7; D: TRBD2; size: -; V: TRBV5-5; CDR3: CASSLSLAGAYEQYF; DNA: TGTGCCAGCAGCTTGTCCCTAGCGGGAGCCTACGAGCAGTACTTC
J: TRBJ2-5; D: -; size: few; V: TRBV29-1; CDR3: CSVRPGQETQYF; DNA: TGCAGCGTAAGACCGGGGCAAGAGACCCAGTACTTC
J: TRBJ1-6; D: -; size: -; V: TRBV6-5; CDR3: CASRRASGGGTPLHF; DNA: TGTGCCAGCAGAAGAGCCTCAGGAGGCGGGACACCCCTCCACTTT
J: TRBJ2-1; D: -; size: -; V: TRBV6-1; CDR3: CASSEGAWGEQFF; DNA: TGTGCCAGCAGTGAGGGGGCTTGGGGTGAGCAGTTCTTC
J: TRBJ2-1; D: TRBD2; size: -; V: TRBV27; CDR3: CASSLGLGPYNEQFF; DNA: TGTGCCAGCAGCTTGGGACTAGGGCCTTACAATGAGCAGTTCTTC
J: TRBJ1-2; D: TRBD1; size: -; V: TRBV7-9; CDR3: CASSGARGQIYGYTF; DNA: TGTGCCAGCAGCGGTGCAAGGGGGCAGATCTATGGCTACACCTTC
J: TRBJ2-5; D: -; size: -; V: TRBV5-6; CDR3: CASSLRQGTPPETQYF; DNA: TGTGCCAGCAGCTTACGCCAGGGGACCCCGCCAGAGACCCAGTACTTC
J: TRBJ1-2; D: TRBD1; size: -; V: TRBV6-5; CDR3: CASQTGSYGYTF; DNA: TGTGCCAGCCAGACAGGGAGCTATGGCTACACCTTC
J: TRBJ1-2; D: -; size: -; V: TRBV11-3; CDR3: CASSETGGGYTF; DNA: TGTGCCAGCAGCGAAACAGGCGGTGGCTACACCTTC
J: TRBJ1-1; D: -; size: -; V: TRBV2; CDR3: CASRGEMVRFAEAFF; DNA: TGTGCCAGCAGGGGAGAGATGGTCAGGTTTGCTGAAGCTTTCTTT
J: TRBJ2-2; D: -; size: once; V: TRBV10-1; CDR3: CASSSLGAGGELFF; DNA: TGCGCCAGCAGTAGCTTGGGGGCTGGCGGGGAGCTGTTTTTT
J: TRBJ1-4; D: TRBD1; size: -; V: TRBV4-2; CDR3: CASSQSLTGGGEKLFF; DNA: TGTGCCAGCAGCCAATCCCTGACAGGGGGGGGTGAAAAACTGTTTTTT
J: TRBJ2-2; D: -; size: -; V: TRBV7-3; CDR3: CASSKELAGGELFF; DNA: TGTGCCAGCAGCAAAGAACTAGCTGGCGGGGAGCTGTTTTTT